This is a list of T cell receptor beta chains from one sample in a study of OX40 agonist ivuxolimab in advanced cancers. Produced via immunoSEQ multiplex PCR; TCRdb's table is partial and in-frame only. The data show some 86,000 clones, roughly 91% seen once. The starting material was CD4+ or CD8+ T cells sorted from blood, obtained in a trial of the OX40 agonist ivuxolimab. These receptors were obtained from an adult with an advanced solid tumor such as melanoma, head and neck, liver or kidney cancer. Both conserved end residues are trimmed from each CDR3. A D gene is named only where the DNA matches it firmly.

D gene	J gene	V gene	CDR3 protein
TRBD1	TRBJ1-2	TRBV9	ASSTPGTVTTLGYGYT
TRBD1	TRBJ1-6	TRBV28	ASSPGGFDSPLH
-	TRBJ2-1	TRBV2	ASSGHRSSYNEQF
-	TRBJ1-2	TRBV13	ASSLGQRWDGYT
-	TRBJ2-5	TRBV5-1	ASSLGQMYQETQY
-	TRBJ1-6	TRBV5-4	ASRDRKPWRNSPLH
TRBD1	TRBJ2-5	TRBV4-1	ASSQDGTGVSETQY
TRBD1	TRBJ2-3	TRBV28	ASLPPRGLTDTQY
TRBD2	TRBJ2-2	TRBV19	ASRLLAGDYTGELF
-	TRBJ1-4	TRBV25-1	ASSEYGSRVGEKLF
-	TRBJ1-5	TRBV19	ASSDNSNQPQH
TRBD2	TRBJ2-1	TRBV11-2	ASSLHGGGANEQF
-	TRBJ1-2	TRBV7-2	ASSLSPTVYGYT
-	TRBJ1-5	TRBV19	ASRNRKDYSNQPQH
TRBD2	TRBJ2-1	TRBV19	ASSMVAGGRNEQF
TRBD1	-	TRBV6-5	ASSNGQGAQYEQY
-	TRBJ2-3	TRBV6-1	ASSAAAGTSQDTQY
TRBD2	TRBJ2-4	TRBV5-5	ASSPLGGGARKNIQY
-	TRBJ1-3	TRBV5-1	ASSRGDRQGNTIY
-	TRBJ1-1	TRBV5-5	ASSFAGQGWNTEAF
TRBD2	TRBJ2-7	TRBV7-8	ASSLAGLAGEQY
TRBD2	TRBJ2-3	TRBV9	ASSVVGLAGGFTDTQY
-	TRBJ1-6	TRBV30	AWTLAGGSSYNSPLH
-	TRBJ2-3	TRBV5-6	ASSFRTTDTQY
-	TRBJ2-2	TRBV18	ASSPDGELF
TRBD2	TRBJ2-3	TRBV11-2	ASSLVRQGTSGGTDTQY
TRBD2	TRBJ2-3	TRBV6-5	ASRTLAGGPTTQY
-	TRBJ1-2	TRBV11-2	ASSFAFNYGYT
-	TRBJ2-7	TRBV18	ASSPRLSYEQY
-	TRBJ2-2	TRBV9	ASSVGTALNTGELF
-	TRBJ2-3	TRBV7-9	ASSFADTQY
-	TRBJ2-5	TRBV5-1	ASSGGRETQY
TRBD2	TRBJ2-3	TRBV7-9	ASSLQRGSADTQY
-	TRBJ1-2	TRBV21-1	ASSNVGVGYGYT
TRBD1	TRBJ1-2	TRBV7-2	ASSSGTGGDGYT
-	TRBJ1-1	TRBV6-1	ASRGTGNTEAF
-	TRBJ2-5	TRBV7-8	ASGIGETQY
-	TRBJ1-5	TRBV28	ASSSPGSNQPQH
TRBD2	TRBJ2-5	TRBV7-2	ASSTTSGYGTQY
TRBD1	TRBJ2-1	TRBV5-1	ASSLDRGTNEQF
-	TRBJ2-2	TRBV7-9	ASSPRALDTGELF
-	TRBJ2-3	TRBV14	ASSLYGNTQY
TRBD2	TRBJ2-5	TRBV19	ASRRTSGGETQY
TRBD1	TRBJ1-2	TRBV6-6	ASSYDREVYGYT
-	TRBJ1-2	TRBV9	ASSVGGSYGYT
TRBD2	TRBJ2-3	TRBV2	ASRLAGGPGTDTQY
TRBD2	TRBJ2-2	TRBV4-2	ASSQEVVSGGRGTGELF